This T cell receptor beta chain was profiled in a study of CXCR3-negative and CXCR3-positive naive CD8 T cells. Study-level findings and limits: Diversity proved comparably high across both naive subsets and much lower in memory CD8+ cells.

The TRB libraries of cDNA were built by UMI-labeled 5' RACE. TCRdb re-called the 5' RACE reads, yielding one record per CDR3 amino acid sequence without DNA. This sample's table reports about 24,000 distinct CDR3 sequences. The CDR3 has 16 residues. On this clonotype: Antigen specificity is unknown.

This sequence joins TRBV23-1 and TRBJ2-5; the D call of TRBD1 rests on TCRdb alone, since no DNA is present to check it. TRBV23-1 falls under the ORF class, with uncertain function. The receptor was derived from a human donor in good health. Some clones in this sample may be carry-over from other donors' samples. The specimen was naive CXCR3- CD8+ T cells from blood. Subset denoted: CD45RO-CCR7+CD27+CD95- naive CD8+ T cells lacking CXCR3 (TNR3-). CDR3 residues: CASSQSGTGGQETQYF.